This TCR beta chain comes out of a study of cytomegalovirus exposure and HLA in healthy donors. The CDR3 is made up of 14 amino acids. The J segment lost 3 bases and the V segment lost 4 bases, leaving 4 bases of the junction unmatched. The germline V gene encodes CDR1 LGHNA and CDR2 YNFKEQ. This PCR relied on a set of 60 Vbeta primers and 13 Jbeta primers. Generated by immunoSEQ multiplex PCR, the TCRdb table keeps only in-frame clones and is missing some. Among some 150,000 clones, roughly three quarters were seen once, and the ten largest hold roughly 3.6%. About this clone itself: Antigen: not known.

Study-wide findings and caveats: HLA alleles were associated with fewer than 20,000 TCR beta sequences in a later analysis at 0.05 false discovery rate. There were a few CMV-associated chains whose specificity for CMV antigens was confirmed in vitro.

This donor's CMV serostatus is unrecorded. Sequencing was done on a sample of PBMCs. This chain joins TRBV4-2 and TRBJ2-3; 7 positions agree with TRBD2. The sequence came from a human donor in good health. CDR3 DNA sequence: TGTGCCAGCAGCCCGGAGCGGGGTACAGATACGCAGTATTTT. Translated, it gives CASSPERGTDTQYF.